This TCR beta chain was recovered during a study of molecular identifiers for immune sequencing clone quantification. Previously described methods and listed TCR primers were employed for the bulk TCR libraries. TCRdb called the PCR reads again in MiXCR, with one record for every CDR3 protein. In the table there are 550,000 to 750,000 distinct CDR3 sequences, nearly 20% of which are singletons. In its sample, this clonotype was seen many times. The antigen remains undetermined. Germline V lookup: CDR1 MNHEY, CDR2 SMNVEV (reference sequence). V gave up 5 bases and J gave up 6 bases, with 14 bases separating them. This CDR3 contains 13 residues. Regarding the study as a whole: Whereas clones above 20 RNA copies held under 1% of naive-cell molecules, they held over 98% of effector molecules. Spike-in Jurkat TCR RNA from a single cell reportedly registered among 900,000 to 1,000,000 naive cells.

Sorting selected naive CD8 T cells with a CD8+CD4-CCR7+CD45RA+ phenotype. This TCR was sampled from a human donor in good health. Some libraries in this study had Jurkat cell RNA spiked in. The chain employs TRBV27 and TRBJ2-7, with D possibly matching TRBD2 (6 bases). Source material: naive CD8+ T cells from blood, with Jurkat cell RNA spiked in. Subset described: FACS-sorted CD8+CD4-CCR7+CD45RA+ naive T cells. CDR3 residues: CASSQSGGSEQYF. Written as DNA, the CDR3 is TGTGCCAGCAGTCAATCCGGGGGTTCCGAGCAGTACTTC.